A selection of T cell receptor beta chains follows, all from one sample in a study of early T cells in non-severe SARS-CoV-2 infection. Each CDR3 protein gets one entry after TCRdb re-called the 5' RACE reads with MiXCR. This table has about 27,000 distinct CDR3 sequences, 5.4% appearing once. Sequenced: whole blood. The receptor source for this set is an adult who was a healthcare worker with PCR-confirmed SARS-CoV-2 infection or an uninfected control (not recorded which). Each CDR3 is given with its conserved first and last residue. The D gene is left open where the match is weak. Size values are once, few and many counts, or a class for expanded clones, and some rows have none.

V gene,clone size,D gene,J gene,CDR3 protein,CDR3 DNA
TRBV28,NA,TRBD1,TRBJ1-4,CASSWDRDNEKLFF,TGTGCCAGCAGTTGGGACAGGGATAATGAAAAACTGTTTTTT
TRBV10-1,many,NA,TRBJ2-5,CASSEGYSDQETQYF,TGCGCCAGCAGTGAGGGCTACTCGGACCAAGAGACCCAGTACTTC
TRBV29-1,NA,TRBD2,TRBJ2-3,CSVVGLAGPTDTQYF,TGCAGCGTGGTAGGACTAGCGGGGCCCACAGATACGCAGTATTTT
TRBV7-9,few,NA,TRBJ2-3,CASSFGGPDTQYF,TGTGCCAGCAGCTTCGGGGGGCCAGATACGCAGTATTTT
TRBV5-5,few,NA,TRBJ2-3,CACKRDTTDTQYF,TGTGCCTGCAAGAGGGACACCACAGATACGCAGTATTTT
TRBV5-1,few,NA,TRBJ2-6,CASSRAVPDSGANVLTF,TGCGCCAGCAGCAGGGCAGTCCCTGACTCTGGGGCCAACGTCCTGACTTTC
TRBV28,NA,TRBD2,TRBJ2-1,CASSSRLAVGSYNEQFF,TGTGCCAGCAGCAGCCGCCTAGCGGTCGGGTCCTACAATGAGCAGTTCTTC
TRBV7-9,NA,NA,TRBJ2-3,CASSQSLDTQYF,TGTGCCAGCAGCCAGTCCCTAGATACGCAGTATTTT
TRBV19,many,TRBD2,TRBJ2-3,CASSIPGLAGRVTDTQYF,TGTGCCAGTAGTATTCCTGGACTAGCGGGACGAGTCACAGATACGCAGTATTTT
TRBV7-2,many,NA,TRBJ1-2,CASSLERYSIYGYTF,TGTGCCAGCAGCTTAGAACGCTACAGCATCTATGGCTACACCTTC
TRBV28,many,TRBD2,TRBJ2-4,CASSPRDYSAKNIQYF,TGTGCCAGCAGCCCGAGGGACTACTCAGCCAAAAACATTCAGTACTTC
TRBV28,few,TRBD2,TRBJ2-1,CASSSVAGLNNEQFF,TGTGCCAGCAGTTCTGTAGCGGGACTTAACAATGAGCAGTTCTTC
TRBV5-1,few,TRBD2,TRBJ2-7,CASSLAGGLGEQYF,TGCGCCAGCAGCTTAGCGGGAGGGCTCGGAGAGCAGTACTTC
TRBV28,NA,NA,TRBJ2-7,CASSTRDRYYEQYF,TGTGCCAGCAGTACCCGGGACCGCTACTACGAGCAGTACTTC
TRBV27,NA,NA,TRBJ2-3,CASSLGWSTDTQYF,TGTGCCAGCAGTTTAGGGTGGAGCACAGATACGCAGTATTTT
TRBV5-4,NA,NA,TRBJ2-5,CASSTGTPPGTQYF,TGTGCCAGCAGCACCGGGACTCCACCAGGGACCCAGTACTTC
TRBV7-6,many,TRBD2,TRBJ2-1,CASSLAGGEQFF,TGTGCCAGCAGCTTAGCGGGGGGGGAGCAGTTCTTC
TRBV18,NA,NA,TRBJ1-1,CASSISEMGTEAFF,TGTGCCAGCTCAATCTCAGAGATGGGCACTGAAGCTTTCTTT
TRBV12-3/TRBV12-4,few,NA,TRBJ1-1,CASSLMGVDTEAFF,TGTGCCAGCAGTTTAATGGGTGTTGACACTGAAGCTTTCTTT
TRBV10-3,many,NA,TRBJ1-2,CAISESQVGYTF,TGTGCCATCAGTGAGTCGCAGGTCGGCTACACCTTC
TRBV24-1,many,TRBD1,TRBJ1-2,CATSDSSGWTGTYGYTF,TGTGCCACCAGTGACAGTTCGGGTTGGACAGGGACCTATGGCTACACCTTC
TRBV12-5,many,NA,TRBJ2-2,CASGLVQGAGELFF,TGTGCTAGTGGTTTGGTACAAGGTGCCGGGGAGCTGTTTTTT
TRBV28,many,NA,TRBJ2-1,CATQTGVLAGLNEQFF,TGTGCCACCCAGACAGGGGTCCTAGCGGGATTAAATGAGCAGTTCTTC
TRBV5-1,few,NA,TRBJ1-2,CASSLGREYGYTF,TGCGCCAGCAGCTTGGGACGAGAATATGGCTACACCTTC
TRBV4-1,many,NA,TRBJ1-6,CASSQDLGTYSSYNSPLHF,TGCGCCAGCAGCCAAGATTTGGGCACCTACAGCTCCTATAATTCACCCCTCCACTTT
TRBV18,many,NA,TRBJ1-5,CASSSGPYNQPQHF,TGTGCCAGCTCCTCGGGACCTTATAATCAGCCCCAGCATTTT
TRBV3-2,many,NA,TRBJ2-7,CASSPRWVGLEQYF,TGTGCCAGCAGCCCCCGATGGGTGGGGCTGGAGCAGTACTTC
TRBV7-9,many,TRBD1,TRBJ2-3,CASSRAGTGSPDTQYF,TGTGCCAGCAGCCGCGCCGGGACAGGGTCCCCAGATACGCAGTATTTT
TRBV29-1,many,NA,TRBJ2-3,CSVASVSANTQYF,TGCAGCGTCGCCTCAGTTAGCGCCAATACGCAGTATTTT
TRBV13,few,TRBD2,TRBJ2-1,CASSSPGTSGNNEQFF,TGTGCCAGCAGCTCCCCCGGGACTAGCGGTAACAATGAGCAGTTCTTC
TRBV12-3/TRBV12-4,many,NA,TRBJ1-2,CASSLRGTDGYTF,TGTGCCAGCAGTTTAAGAGGGACCGATGGCTACACCTTC
TRBV20-1,NA,NA,TRBJ2-1,CSARDEAGMDNEQFF,TGCAGTGCTAGAGATGAGGCGGGGATGGACAATGAGCAGTTCTTC
TRBV19,NA,NA,TRBJ2-3,CASSEELRTDTQYF,TGTGCCAGTAGTGAAGAACTCCGCACAGATACGCAGTATTTT
TRBV5-1,NA,TRBD1,TRBJ2-1,CASSTGTGGRGYNEQFF,TGCGCCAGCAGCACCGGGACAGGGGGACGGGGATACAATGAGCAGTTCTTC
TRBV27,many,NA,TRBJ1-5,CASGWGGDQPQHF,TGTGCCAGTGGATGGGGTGGAGATCAGCCCCAGCATTTT
TRBV7-6,NA,NA,TRBJ2-7,CASSRGGGPTYEQYF,TGTGCCAGCAGCCGGGGCGGCGGGCCCACCTACGAGCAGTACTTC
TRBV25-1,few,TRBD2,TRBJ2-1,CASSEYAGTSGIF,TGTGCCAGCAGTGAATACGCCGGGACTAGCGGTATCTTC
TRBV28,NA,NA,TRBJ2-1,CASSLRTGEDEQFF,TGTGCCAGCAGTTTGCGGACGGGCGAGGATGAGCAGTTCTTC
TRBV2,NA,NA,TRBJ1-4,CASSGGATNEKLFF,TGTGCCAGCAGTGGCGGAGCAACTAATGAAAAACTGTTTTTT
TRBV29-1,many,TRBD1,TRBJ1-2,CSATGGEGIYYGYTF,TGCAGCGCTACAGGGGGCGAAGGAATATACTATGGCTACACCTTC
TRBV4-3,once,TRBD2,TRBJ2-7,CASSQVVLAGPNEQYF,TGCGCCAGCAGCCAAGTGGTCCTAGCGGGACCGAATGAGCAGTACTTC
TRBV7-9,many,NA,TRBJ2-3,CASSPKFLGDTDTQYF,TGTGCCAGCAGCCCCAAGTTTCTTGGGGACACAGATACGCAGTATTTT
TRBV6-6,few,NA,TRBJ1-1,CASSYQDTGGAFF,TGTGCCAGCAGTTACCAGGATACGGGAGGAGCTTTCTTT
TRBV7-2,many,NA,TRBJ2-6,CASSPDSGANVLTF,TGTGCCAGCAGCCCAGACTCTGGGGCCAACGTCCTGACTTTC
TRBV4-1,few,NA,TRBJ2-5,CASSQEAGSQETQYF,TGCGCCAGCAGCCAAGAGGCGGGATCTCAAGAGACCCAGTACTTC
TRBV12-3/TRBV12-4,many,TRBD1,TRBJ1-2,CASSLGQGDGYTF,TGTGCCAGCAGTTTGGGGCAGGGGGATGGCTACACCTTC
TRBV10-2,many,NA,TRBJ2-7,CASSWDGRYEQYF,TGCGCCAGCAGTTGGGACGGACGATACGAGCAGTACTTC
TRBV27,NA,TRBD2,TRBJ2-5,CASSLQSPGTSGHPGTQYF,TGTGCCAGCAGTTTACAAAGCCCCGGGACTAGCGGCCATCCGGGGACCCAGTACTTC
TRBV11-2,NA,TRBD1,TRBJ1-1,CASSSSRTGREQAEAFF,TGTGCCAGCAGCTCATCCCGGACAGGGCGGGAACAGGCTGAAGCTTTCTTT
TRBV18,few,NA,TRBJ2-4,CASSPPVPRDIQYF,TGTGCCAGCTCACCACCCGTGCCTAGGGACATTCAGTACTTC
TRBV9,many,NA,TRBJ1-5,CASSADGNQPQHF,TGTGCCAGCAGCGCCGACGGCAATCAGCCCCAGCATTTT
TRBV20-1,many,NA,TRBJ2-3,CSAPRDGVPTDTQYF,TGCAGTGCCCCTCGGGACGGCGTTCCCACAGATACGCAGTATTTT
TRBV28,few,NA,TRBJ1-1,CASSSLEQGLRTEAFF,TGTGCCAGCAGTTCGCTAGAACAGGGCCTGAGGACTGAAGCTTTCTTT
TRBV19,NA,TRBD1,TRBJ1-5,CASSARTGSGNQPQHF,TGTGCCAGTAGTGCCCGGACAGGGTCAGGCAATCAGCCCCAGCATTTT
TRBV10-3,NA,TRBD2,TRBJ2-5,CAISDTGLAGTETQYF,TGTGCCATCAGTGACACGGGACTAGCGGGGACAGAGACCCAGTACTTC